The clone carrying this T cell receptor (beta chain) was counted between two and nine times. The sample comes from a study of T cells in Graves' hyperthyroidism and ophthalmopathy. Germline CDR1 LNHDA, CDR2 SQIVND (reference sequence). CDR3 length equals 14 residues. The trim removed 3 bases at V and 2 bases at J, leaving 1 base unmatched. The source material, RNA transcripts, was used to amplify TCR beta CDR3 regions. First-round RT-PCR targeting the TCR CDR3 was performed with the HTBI primer set. Each CDR3 protein is one row after TCRdb ran MiXCR on the multiplex PCR reads. Of about 340,000 distinct CDR3 sequences listed, 21% are singletons.

This TCR was recovered from a woman between 45 and 60 years old with Graves' hyperthyroidism. The source material was blood. The chain has TRBV19 and TRBJ2-7, with 10 bases that match TRBD2. CDR3 loop: CASSIGLAAYEQYF. The CDR3, as DNA: TGTGCCAGTAGTATCGGACTAGCGGCCTACGAGCAGTACTTC. Together with reference TRBV19 and TRBJ2-7, the CDR3 gives the full variable domain: DGGITQSPKYLFRKEGQNVTLSCEQNLNHDAMYWYRQDPGQGLRLIYYSQIVNDFQKGDIAEGYSVSREKKESFPLTVTSAQKNPTAFYLCASSIGLAAYEQYFGPGTRLTVT.